This entry lists 24 T cell receptor beta chains sequenced from one sample in a study of human T cells and chemical hapten exposure. Each CDR3 protein is one row after TCRdb ran MiXCR on the RACE reads. This table has around 300,000 distinct CDR3 sequences, around 5.5% appearing once. The time point denotes: pre-sensitization, week 0. The sample's treatment: therapeutic diphenylcyclopropenone sensitization with weekly scalp DPC. The sample consisted of whole blood, taken in connection with sensitization to the hapten diphenylcyclopropenone (DPC). These TCRs come from a young woman with alopecia areata. Some clones in this sample may be carry-over from other donors' samples.

This clonotype has ten or more counts. The rearrangement joins TRBV9 to TRBJ2-7; 10 bases fit TRBD1. This CDR3 has 14 amino acids. V was clipped by 0 bases and J by 12 bases; unmatched bases: 9. Germline V gene lookup returns CDR1 SGDLS and CDR2 YYNGEE. The CDR3 spells CASSVATEGTGVYF. Written as DNA, the CDR3 is TGTGCCAGCAGCGTAGCTACCGAAGGGACAGGGGTGTACTTC.

The V call is TRBV2, the J call TRBJ2-2; TRBD2 is a possible D gene (5 bases). This CDR3 is built from 13 residues. From germline, CDR1 is SNHLY and CDR2 FYNNEI. The ends were cut back, 5 bases at V and 6 bases at J, with 10 bases in the middle. CDR3 DNA sequence: TGTGCCAGCAGTCGGCGGGTGGCCGGGGAGCTGTTTTTT. It is translated as CASSRRVAGELFF.

This clonotype was observed a handful of times. The rearrangement uses TRBV6-6 and TRBJ2-3, with D possibly matching TRBD2 (7 bases). Trimming stripped 3 bases from V and 1 base from J, with 17 bases between. This CDR3 is built from 17 residues. Germline CDR1 is MNHNY and CDR2 is SVGAGI (reference sequence). CDR3: CASSYSSPGGRTDTQYF. The CDR3 DNA reads as TGTGCCAGCAGTTATTCTTCTCCCGGGGGGCGCACAGATACGCAGTATTTT.

This clonotype was found many times. This chain joins TRBV6-1 and TRBJ2-7, with 7 bases identical to TRBD1. V lost 11 bases and J lost 2; bases outside the gene matches: 9. From germline, CDR1 is MNHNS and CDR2 SASEGT. CDR3 length: 13 residues. The CDR3 reads CAAEGQETYEQYF. The CDR3 nucleotides are TGTGCCGCCGAAGGACAGGAGACCTACGAGCAGTACTTC.

The sample holds a few counts of this clonotype. The chain carries TRBV28 and TRBJ2-2; 8 nucleotides match TRBD2. Germline assignment: CDR1 MDHEN and CDR2 SYDVKM. The CDR3 is made up of 15 amino acids. Trimming removed 6 bases from V and 4 bases from J; junction bases left unmatched: 7. In nucleotides, the CDR3 is TGTGCCAGCAGCCCCGGGGGGGTCGGCACCGGGGAGCTGTTTTTT. Protein: CASSPGGVGTGELFF.

As concerns this clonotype: With a much larger clone just one base away, this may be a read error. This sequence joins TRBV7-2 and TRBJ2-3; TRBD2 aligns across 7 bases. The CDR3 sequence is 17 residues long. Germline values: CDR1 SGHTA, CDR2 FQGNSA. Germline trimming cut 2 bases from V and 0 bases from J; bases unmatched to any gene: 8. The CDR3 region has the DNA TGTGCCAGCAGCTTACGGGAACTAGCGCTTAGCACAGATACGCAGTATTTT. Translated: CASSLRELALSTDTQYF.

This clonotype was picked up a small number of times. This chain links TRBV5-4 with TRBJ1-4; possible D gene TRBD1, 6 bases. The CDR3 totals 15 residues. CDR1 is SGHNT and CDR2 is YYREEE in the germline V gene (reference sequence). Trimming took off 4 bases at V and 3 bases at J, with 13 bases between the two ends. The CDR3 DNA is TGTGCCAGCAGCCGTGGGACACCAGCTAATGAAAAACTGTTTTTT. Protein: CASSRGTPANEKLFF.

A few counts support this clonotype. The V call is TRBV5-1, the J call TRBJ1-6; no firm D call. Germline V lookup: CDR1 SGHRS, CDR2 YFSETQ. The CDR3 is 15 residues long. The V gene lost 4 bases and the J gene lost 7 bases, with 15 bases spanning the gap. CDR3 in amino acids: CASSLSEGRNSPLHF. CDR3 DNA sequence: TGCGCCAGCAGCCTGTCAGAAGGTAGGAATTCACCCCTCCACTTT.

The gene calls are TRBV7-2 and TRBJ2-7; TRBD1 or TRBD2 may be the D gene (5 bases each). V lost 3 bases to trimming and J lost 6 bases, with 9 bases between them. The germline gives CDR1 SGHTA, CDR2 FQGNSA. The CDR3 covers 12 residues. The CDR3 nucleotides read TGTGCCAGCAGCTTTGCCGGGGCCGAGCAGTACTTC. Translation: CASSFAGAEQYF.

This clonotype was picked up many times. This chain joins TRBV6-2 or TRBV6-3 and TRBJ2-3; 10 bases align to TRBD1. With V trimmed by 2 bases and J by 2 bases, 4 bases remained unmatched. CDR3 length equals 16 residues. The germline V gene has CDR1 MNHEY and CDR2 SVGEGT. CDR3 in amino acids: CASSYGTGENTDTQYF. CDR3 nucleotides: TGTGCCAGCAGTTACGGGACAGGGGAGAACACAGATACGCAGTATTTT.

V is TRBV4-1 and J is TRBJ1-2; a weak D match, TRBD1 (5 bases). CDR3 length: 18 residues. Trimming cost V 6 bases and J 2 bases, with 25 bases left between them. The V gene's germline CDR1 is MGHRA and CDR2 YSYEKL. The CDR3 sequence: CASRLTPFQGLGNYGYTF. The CDR3 DNA reads TGCGCCAGCAGACTCACCCCATTTCAGGGTTTGGGGAACTATGGCTACACCTTC.

This clonotype was counted at least ten times. This chain connects TRBV7-9 to TRBJ1-5; TRBD1 is a possible D gene (5 bases). Trimming shortened V by 5 bases and J by 9 bases, and 14 bases separated the two germline ends. The CDR3 contains 13 residues. The germline V gene has CDR1 SEHNR and CDR2 FQNEAQ (reference sequence). DNA for the CDR3: TGTGCCAGCAGCCGGGACCGTTCGGGGCCCCAGCATTTT. Its translation is CASSRDRSGPQHF.

This clonotype was picked up many times. V gene TRBV12-1 combines with J gene TRBJ1-5. TRBV12-1 is annotated as a pseudogene. The CDR3 extends over 9 amino acids. CDR3 nucleotides: TGTGCCAGCGACGGGCCCCAGCATTTT. Translating gives CASDGPQHF.

The table lists this clonotype with a few counts. This rearrangement joins TRBV2 to TRBJ2-1; no clear D. The CDR3 is made up of 12 amino acids. Per the germline V gene, CDR1 is SNHLY and CDR2 is FYNNEI. With 5 bases removed from V and 14 bases from J, the gap between germline ends came to 16 bases. The CDR3 DNA is TGTGCCAGCAGTTGGGCCCCGGGCCAAAAGTTCTTC. It translates to CASSWAPGQKFF. Variable domain in full (rest from reference TRBV2 and TRBJ2-1): EPEVTQTPSHQVTQMGQEVILRCVPISNHLYFYWYRQILGQKVEFLVSFYNNEISEKSEIFDDQFSVERPDGSNFTLKIRSTKLEDSAMYFCASSWAPGQKFFGPGTRLTVL.

This clonotype was found many times. The chain carries TRBV6-5 and TRBJ2-3; 7 bases align to TRBD2. J gave up 2 bases and V 0 bases, and 5 bases lay outside the gene matches. The germline gives CDR1 MNHEY, CDR2 SVGAGI. The CDR3 loop spans 16 amino acids. The CDR3 region is CASSYSPRGVTDTQYF. CDR3 sequence (DNA): TGTGCCAGCAGTTACTCTCCCCGGGGGGTCACAGATACGCAGTATTTT.

The chain recombines TRBV7-2 with TRBJ1-2, with 11 bases that match TRBD1. J was trimmed by 5 bases and V by 4 bases; bases with no gene match: 6. This CDR3 spans 15 amino acids. Germline V gene sequence: CDR1 SGHTA, CDR2 FQGNSA. The CDR3 loop reads CASSSTGTGGYGYTF. CDR3 nucleotides: TGTGCCAGCAGCTCCACCGGGACAGGGGGTTATGGCTACACCTTC.

This clonotype occurred a few times. The DNA for the CDR3 is TGTGCCAGCAGCATGGACAAGATGAACACTGAAGCTTTCTTT. It codes for CASSMDKMNTEAFF. V is TRBV12-3 or TRBV12-4 and J is TRBJ1-1, with D perhaps TRBD1 (5 bases). The length of the CDR3 is 14 residues. Trimming shortened V by 6 bases and J by 0 bases, and 11 bases separated the two germline ends.

This clonotype was recorded at least ten times. The chain is built from TRBV3-1 and TRBJ2-3; 7 bases match TRBD2. Trimming took 3 bases from V and 3 from J; bases not matched to a gene: 12. CDR1 is LGHDT, CDR2 YNNKEL, per germline (reference sequence). This CDR3 spans 17 amino acids. CDR3 DNA: TGTGCCAGCAGCCAGGGTTATCTGATCGGGGGGACAGATACGCAGTATTTT. The encoded protein is CASSQGYLIGGTDTQYF.

This clonotype was picked up many times. This chain uses TRBV10-3 with TRBJ2-7, with 10 bases fitting TRBD1. The CDR3 contains 15 residues. Looked up from germline, CDR1 is ENHRY and CDR2 is SYGVKD. J gave up 2 bases and V 10 bases, and 11 bases lay outside the gene matches. The CDR3 protein is CATSWTGGTAYEQYF. The CDR3 nucleotides read TGTGCCACTTCTTGGACAGGGGGGACTGCCTACGAGCAGTACTTC.

The genes are TRBV12-3 or TRBV12-4 and TRBJ2-2; D is possibly TRBD2 (6 bases). CDR3 size: 14 residues. Trimming shortened V by 8 bases and J by 4 bases, and 14 bases separated the two germline ends. The CDR3 bases are TGTGCCAGCCTCCTTTCCGGGGGCACCGGGGAGCTGTTTTTT. This encodes CASLLSGGTGELFF.

V and J are TRBV5-1 and TRBJ1-5; possible D gene TRBD1, 6 bases. Germline V gene sequence: CDR1 SGHRS, CDR2 YFSETQ. V lost 0 bases, J lost 4 bases, and 14 bases lay in between. This CDR3 is built from 16 residues. The CDR3 loop is CASSLGAVGGNQPQHF. As DNA, the CDR3 is TGCGCCAGCAGCTTGGGGGCCGTAGGGGGAAATCAGCCCCAGCATTTT.

CDR3 bases: TGCAGTGCTAGCGCAGCTTTCTTT. This gives the protein CSASAAFF. V gene TRBV20-1 combines with J gene TRBJ1-1, with unresolved D. V was pared by 3 bases and J by 10 bases, with 3 bases between. Germline V gene lookup returns CDR1 DFQATT and CDR2 SNEGSKA (reference sequence). This CDR3 comprises 8 residues.

The chain employs TRBV5-1 and TRBJ1-1; TRBD1 might be the D (5 bases). Trimming pared 4 bases from V and 4 bases from J, leaving 14 bases between. Germline CDR1 SGHRS, CDR2 YFSETQ. CDR3 length: 14 residues. CDR3: CASSAGSYTTEAFF. The CDR3 region has the DNA TGCGCCAGCAGCGCAGGGTCCTACACCACTGAAGCTTTCTTT.

In DNA form, the CDR3 reads TGCGCCAGCAGCTTGGTCCTTGGACTAGCGGGGACCCAAGAGACCCAGTACTTC. Translated, it gives CASSLVLGLAGTQETQYF. The chain couples TRBV5-1 to TRBJ2-5, with 12 bases matching TRBD2. The trim removed 0 bases at V and 1 base at J, leaving 7 bases unmatched. The CDR3 spans 18 residues. Germline-derived CDR1 and CDR2 are SGHRS and YFSETQ.